Listed here are 10 T cell receptor beta chains from one sample, sequenced in a study of blood T cells in healthy people across ages. A second 7 to 11 cycle PCR used barcoded and J-beta primers. TCRdb passed the 5' RACE reads through MiXCR, listing each CDR3 protein once. There are about 800,000 distinct CDR3 sequences in the sample; roughly 64% occur only once, and about 20% lies in the top ten. Sequenced: blood. The receptors here all came from a man aged 25 to 45 in good health.

V is TRBV2 and J is TRBJ2-6, with TRBD1 matching 9 bases. The J segment lost 0 bases and the V segment lost 4 bases, leaving 4 bases of the junction unmatched. This CDR3 spans 17 amino acids. Germline values: CDR1 SNHLY, CDR2 FYNNEI. CDR3 sequence: CASSAGTGLSGANVLTF. CDR3 bases: TGTGCCAGCAGTGCCGGGACAGGGCTCTCTGGGGCCAACGTCCTGACTTTC.

This clonotype occurred a few times. V usage is TRBV15 and J usage is TRBJ2-5, with a tentative D call TRBD1 (5 bases). CDR3 size: 14 residues. CDR1 and CDR2 (germline): LNHNV, YYDKDF (reference sequence). With 1 base removed from V and 3 bases from J, the gap between germline ends came to 9 bases. The CDR3 DNA reads as TGTGCCACCAGCAGAGTCGACAGAAAAGAGACCCAGTACTTC. Protein sequence: CATSRVDRKETQYF.

This chain links TRBV2 with TRBJ1-5, with a tentative D call TRBD1 (6 bases). Germline V gene lookup returns CDR1 SNHLY and CDR2 FYNNEI. The V end lost 4 bases, the J end lost 2 bases, and 18 bases lay between the germline ends. This CDR3 comprises 17 residues. CDR3 sequence: CASSGRTVRRGNQPQHF. The CDR3 nucleotides read TGTGCCAGCAGTGGTAGGACAGTGCGAAGAGGCAATCAGCCCCAGCATTTT.

The V call is TRBV9, the J call TRBJ2-4; the D is unclear. This CDR3 is built from 15 residues. V dropped 3 bases and J dropped 2 bases, with 12 bases sitting between them. CDR1 SGDLS and CDR2 YYNGEE come from the germline V gene. In DNA, the CDR3 is TGTGCCAGCAGCGCCACCTGGACCCCCAAAAACATTCAGTACTTC. This sequence encodes CASSATWTPKNIQYF.

This chain connects TRBV20-1 to TRBJ2-5, with D maybe TRBD1 (5 bases). Germline V lookup: CDR1 DFQATT, CDR2 SNEGSKA (reference sequence). Trimming left V 0 bases short and J 7 bases short, with 15 bases between. This CDR3 contains 14 residues. CDR3 DNA sequence: TGCAGTGCTAGAGAAGCTACAGGCCCAGCGACCCAGTACTTC. Its translation: CSAREATGPATQYF.

Concerning this clonotype itself: No DNA is shown, since the ends of the CDR3 on it are uncertain; the CDR3 is the one TCRdb lists. The chain is built from TRBV27 and TRBJ2-6; the table's D call, TRBD1, was not checked against the DNA. With termini counted, the CDR3 has 16 amino acids. From germline, CDR1 is MNHEY and CDR2 SMNVEV (reference sequence). CDR3 in amino acids: CASSLFLSSGANVLTF.

V is TRBV7-2 and J is TRBJ2-5; D is unclear. The J call may be incorrect, as the DNA end agrees better with TRBJ2-7. Germline lookup yields CDR1 SGHTA and CDR2 FQGNSA. This CDR3 is built from 15 residues. This chain's CDR3 is CASSIPDLGGYEQYF. DNA of the CDR3: TGTGCCAGCAGCATACCCGACTTGGGCGGCTACGAGCAGTACTTC.

V is TRBV9 and J is TRBJ2-3; D is possibly TRBD1 or TRBD2 (5 bases each). The CDR3 runs to 18 residues. V dropped 3 bases and J dropped 2 bases, with 22 bases sitting between them. The germline V gene has CDR1 SGDLS and CDR2 YYNGEE. Here the CDR3 DNA reads TGTGCCAGCAGCGCCCAGGGTTGGGGGAGCGCTCCCACAGATACGCAGTATTTT. The encoded protein is CASSAQGWGSAPTDTQYF.

This clonotype was detected many times. The rearrangement joins TRBV25-1 to TRBJ2-1, with D perhaps matching TRBD1 (6 bases). The CDR3 sequence is 15 residues long. From germline, CDR1 is MGHDK and CDR2 SYGVNS. V gave up 4 bases and J gave up 5 bases, with 15 bases separating them. The CDR3 nucleotides are TGTGCCAGCAGTGGTGACAGGATTTTGAACAATGAGCAGTTCTTC. Protein sequence: CASSGDRILNNEQFF.

The genes are TRBV29-1 and TRBJ2-5; 11 bases are shared with TRBD2. The DNA end is a closer match to TRBJ2-4, so the J assignment may be wrong. CDR1 and CDR2 from the germline V gene are SQVTM and ANQGSEA. The CDR3 sequence is 15 residues long. In DNA, the CDR3 is TGCAGCGTGGCGGGGTTTAGCGGGAGGGGGTACATTCAGTACTTC. Residues: CSVAGFSGRGYIQYF.